Below are 23 T cell receptor beta chains sequenced from a single sample in a study of regulatory T cells in long-lasting Graves disease. Arm-PCR of CDR3 regions with iRepertoire HTBI primers generated TCR beta libraries. In TCRdb, the multiplex PCR reads were re-called with MiXCR into one record per CDR3 protein. The sample has around 250,000 distinct CDR3 sequences; about 19% are singletons. Time point described: newly diagnosed GD, antithyroid drugs for less than 3 months. RNA extracted from PBMCs served as the sequencing template. The specimen comprised peripheral blood mononuclear cells (PBMCs), sampled at new diagnosis, from a patient treated with antithyroid drugs. The receptors stem from a female donor with Graves disease.

V gene TRBV12-3 or TRBV12-4 combines with J gene TRBJ1-1; possible D gene TRBD1, 5 bases. The CDR3 extends over 12 amino acids. Trimming cost V 8 bases and J 1 base, with 8 bases left between them. The CDR3 DNA is TGTGCCAGCGCAGGGCAGAACACTGAAGCTTTCTTT. Residues: CASAGQNTEAFF.

The rearrangement links TRBV6-5 to TRBJ2-7, with 12 bases lining up with TRBD2. V lost 2 bases, J lost 6 bases, and 14 bases stayed unmatched. CDR1 is MNHEY, CDR2 SVGAGI, per germline. The CDR3 has 18 amino acids. This chain's CDR3 is CASSYPKPTSGGPTEQYF. The CDR3 region has the DNA TGTGCCAGCAGTTACCCCAAGCCTACTAGCGGGGGGCCGACCGAGCAGTACTTC.

This clonotype was observed many times. The rearrangement joins TRBV9 to TRBJ2-5; D may be TRBD1 or TRBD2 (5 bases each). The CDR3 has 15 amino acids. The V end lost 0 bases, the J end lost 4 bases, and 13 bases lay between the germline ends. CDR1 and CDR2 (germline): SGDLS, YYNGEE. The CDR3 nucleotides read TGTGCCAGCAGCGTAGCTGTGGGGGTCCGAGAGACCCAGTACTTC. Its translation is CASSVAVGVRETQYF. Combining the CDR3 with reference TRBV9 and TRBJ2-5 gives the whole variable domain DSGVTQTPKHLITATGQRVTLRCSPRSGDLSVYWYQQSLDQGLQFLIQYYNGEERAKGNILERFSAQQFPDLHSELNLSSLELGDSALYFCASSVAVGVRETQYFGPGTRLLVL.

This clonotype has more than one count but fewer than ten. CDR3 loop: CSARDAAVTNEKLFF. CDR3 coding DNA: TGCAGTGCTAGAGATGCGGCGGTAACTAATGAAAAACTGTTTTTT. The gene calls are TRBV20-1 and TRBJ1-4, with unresolved D. The germline V and J ends were trimmed by 0 bases and 1 base, with 9 bases remaining between them. CDR3 length equals 15 residues. Germline-derived CDR1 and CDR2 are DFQATT and SNEGSKA (reference sequence).

Only a few counts were recorded for this clonotype. V gene TRBV6-5 combines with J gene TRBJ1-4; D gene uncertain. The germline V gene encodes CDR1 MNHEY and CDR2 SVGAGI. V gave up 4 bases and J gave up 0 bases, with 9 bases separating them. This CDR3 spans 15 amino acids. CDR3: CASSLTGATNEKLFF. CDR3 bases: TGTGCCAGCAGTTTGACCGGTGCAACTAATGAAAAACTGTTTTTT.

This clonotype was detected many times. The chain couples TRBV30 to TRBJ2-1, with 11 bases aligning to TRBD2. Germline CDR1 GTSNPN, CDR2 SVGIG (reference sequence). The CDR3 totals 16 residues. Germline trimming cut 0 bases from V and 7 bases from J; bases unmatched to any gene: 8. Here the CDR3 DNA reads TGTGCCTGGAGTGTACGATATAGCGGGAGGGGTAATGAGCAGTTCTTC. Translation gives CAWSVRYSGRGNEQFF.

A remark on this clonotype: Given a far larger clone just one base away, this is likely a sequencing read error. The chain carries TRBV7-2 and TRBJ2-5; no clear D gene. Trimming pared 5 bases from V and 1 base from J, leaving 8 bases between. This CDR3 is 13 amino acids long. In germline, CDR1 is SGHTA, CDR2 FQGNSA. The CDR3 is CASSPNGQETQYF. Written as DNA, the CDR3 is TGTGCCAGCAGCCCAAACGGCCAAGAGACCCAGTACTTC.

About this clonotype itself: A much larger clone differs by one base, so this may be a read error. CDR3 residues: CASSHRHRGRAYEQYF. The CDR3 coding sequence is TGTGCCAGCAGCCACCGGCATCGCGGGAGGGCCTACGAGCAGTACTTC. V gene TRBV3-2 combines with J gene TRBJ2-7; the table's D gene call, TRBD2, was not cross checked with the DNA. TRBV3-2 is assigned pseudogene status. The CDR3 loop spans 16 amino acids.

A note on this clonotype: The junction differs from germline at one of its ends, possibly a read error. CDR3 DNA sequence: TGTGTCAGCAGCTTCGGCGGGGAAACCGGGGAGCTGTTTTTT. Translated: CVSSFGGETGELFF. The chain couples TRBV7-3 to TRBJ2-2; maybe TRBD2 (6 bases). The V gene's germline CDR1 is SGHTA and CDR2 FQGTGA. The CDR3 contains 14 residues.

This clonotype was recorded many times. The chain carries TRBV4-2 and TRBJ2-7, with 7 bases lining up with TRBD1. The CDR3 is 15 residues long. Germline values: CDR1 LGHNA, CDR2 YNFKEQ. V lost 1 base, J lost 6 bases, and 9 bases stayed unmatched. The CDR3 nucleotides are TGTGCCAGCAGCCAAGTGACCACAGGGGATTCCGAGCAGTACTTC. Translated, it gives CASSQVTTGDSEQYF.

In the case of this clonotype: This sequence may be a read error, since a much larger clone differs from it by one base. V usage is TRBV11-2 and J usage is TRBJ2-3, with 11 bases lining up with TRBD2. Matching the DNA end better, TRBJ2-1 makes the J call doubtful. CDR3 size: 21 residues. Germline assignment: CDR1 SGHAT and CDR2 FQNNGV. The CDR3 loop reads CASSSNTPGLAEEGGVNKQFF. The CDR3 bases are TGTGCCAGCAGCTCCAATACGCCGGGACTAGCGGAAGAAGGCGGAGTCAATAAGCAGTTCTTC.

This clonotype was detected ten times or more. The chain is built from TRBV12-3 or TRBV12-4 and TRBJ1-5, with D hard to call. V dropped 7 bases and J dropped 6 bases, with 10 bases sitting between them. This CDR3 comprises 12 residues. Here the CDR3 reads CASTLEPQPQHF. The CDR3 DNA sequence: TGTGCCAGCACTTTGGAGCCTCAGCCCCAGCATTTT.

In its sample, this clonotype was seen many times. This sequence joins TRBV5-1 and TRBJ2-1; no clear D gene. V dropped 4 bases and J dropped 0 bases, with 14 bases sitting between them. The CDR3 has 16 amino acids. Germline CDR1 and CDR2: SGHRS and YFSETQ. CDR3 region: CASSTISGSSYNEQFF. CDR3 nucleotides: TGCGCCAGCAGCACTATATCCGGTAGCTCCTACAATGAGCAGTTCTTC.

This clonotype appeared many times. The chain uses TRBV12-3 or TRBV12-4 and TRBJ1-5; the D is unclear. This CDR3 comprises 14 residues. The V end was cut by 0 bases, the J end by 7 bases, with 10 bases between. CDR3 bases: TGTGCCAGCAGTTTAGCCGGTATCGCGCAGCCCCAGCATTTT. Amino acids: CASSLAGIAQPQHF.

The sample holds many counts of this clonotype. This sequence joins TRBV6-2 or TRBV6-3 and TRBJ2-3, with D uncertain. CDR3 length: 14 amino acids. CDR1 and CDR2 from the germline V gene are MNHEY and SVGEGT. V shed 4 bases and J shed 2 bases, with 10 bases lying between them. The CDR3 here is CASSWQTLTDTQYF. The CDR3 DNA sequence: TGTGCCAGCAGTTGGCAGACCCTCACAGATACGCAGTATTTT.

This clonotype appeared many times. The gene calls are TRBV3-1 and TRBJ1-5, with a tentative D call TRBD1 (6 bases). The CDR3 sequence is 16 residues long. V lost 0 bases and J lost 3, with 12 bases in between. The germline V gene has CDR1 LGHDT and CDR2 YNNKEL (reference sequence). In nucleotides, the CDR3 is TGTGCCAGCAGCCAAGATCTCAGGGGAGCCAATCAGCCCCAGCATTTT. Its translation: CASSQDLRGANQPQHF.

This clonotype was seen at least ten times. The chain recombines TRBV20-1 with TRBJ2-5, with TRBD2 matching over 12 bases. The CDR3 length is 14 residues. CDR1 DFQATT and CDR2 SNEGSKA come from the germline V gene (reference sequence). The CDR3 reads CSLLAGGPFETQYF. The CDR3 coding sequence is TGCAGCCTTCTAGCGGGAGGGCCTTTTGAGACCCAGTACTTC.

The chain couples TRBV27 to TRBJ2-5, with 7 bases fitting TRBD2. The CDR3 totals 13 residues. Trimming took 5 bases from V and 7 from J; bases not matched to a gene: 7. The V gene's germline CDR1 is MNHEY and CDR2 SMNVEV (reference sequence). CDR3 sequence (DNA): TGTGCCAGCAGTGCAGCGGGATTAGCGACCCAGTACTTC. This translates into CASSAAGLATQYF.

The J gene is TRBJ1-1, the V gene TRBV29-1; no reliable D call. The CDR3 is 10 amino acids. Germline V lookup: CDR1 SQVTM, CDR2 ANQGSEA. V lost 7 bases and J lost 2, with 5 bases in between. The CDR3 DNA reads TGCAGCGCTGGAAACACTGAAGCTTTCTTT. Translating it yields CSAGNTEAFF.

This clonotype was seen at least ten times. V usage is TRBV5-1 and J usage is TRBJ2-1; no clear D gene. With 0 bases removed from V and 6 bases from J, the gap between germline ends came to 13 bases. The CDR3 runs to 15 residues. Germline CDR1 SGHRS, CDR2 YFSETQ. The CDR3 coding sequence is TGCGCCAGCAGCTTGGTCGCTGGCGCTCCCAATGAGCAGTTCTTC. Translated: CASSLVAGAPNEQFF.

This clonotype was seen repeatedly, ten times or more. V gene TRBV7-9 combines with J gene TRBJ2-7; D is possibly TRBD2 (6 bases). The germline CDR1 and CDR2 sequences are SEHNR and FQNEAQ (reference sequence). The CDR3 contains 13 residues. V lost 1 base to trimming and J lost 5 bases, with 9 bases between them. The CDR3 loop reads CASSLEGGDEQYF. The CDR3 nucleotides are TGTGCCAGCAGCTTAGAGGGAGGTGACGAGCAGTACTTC.

The table lists this clonotype with many counts. This chain connects TRBV11-3 to TRBJ1-1; perhaps TRBD1 as D (5 bases). This CDR3 spans 14 amino acids. Germline V gives CDR1 SGHNT, CDR2 YENEEA. The V end was cut by 5 bases, the J end by 5 bases, with 15 bases between. The CDR3 DNA follows: TGTGCCAGCAGCCGGGGGGGTCAGAAGACTGAAGCTTTCTTT. Translating gives CASSRGGQKTEAFF.

This clonotype occurred many times. The CDR3 reads CASTDSSNQPQHF. CDR3 sequence (DNA): TGTGCCAGCACGGACAGTAGCAATCAGCCCCAGCATTTT. V gene TRBV2 combines with J gene TRBJ1-5, with D possibly TRBD1 on 6 matching bases. The CDR3 totals 13 residues. V gave up 7 bases and J gave up 0 bases, with 7 bases separating them. Germline-derived CDR1 and CDR2 are SNHLY and FYNNEI.